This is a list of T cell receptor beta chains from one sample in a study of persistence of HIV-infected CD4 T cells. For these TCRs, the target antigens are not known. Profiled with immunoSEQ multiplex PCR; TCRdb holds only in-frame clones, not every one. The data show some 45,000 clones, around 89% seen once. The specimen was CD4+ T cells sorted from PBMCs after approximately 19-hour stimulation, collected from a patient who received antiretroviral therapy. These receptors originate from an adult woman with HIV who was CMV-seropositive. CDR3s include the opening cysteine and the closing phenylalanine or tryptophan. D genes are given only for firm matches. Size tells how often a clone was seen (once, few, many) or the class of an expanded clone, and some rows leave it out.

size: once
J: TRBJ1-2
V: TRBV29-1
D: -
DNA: TGCAGCGTTCGGGGGGGCGCTTCTGGCTACACCTTC
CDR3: CSVRGGASGYTF

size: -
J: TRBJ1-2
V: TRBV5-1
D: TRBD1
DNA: TGCGCCAGCAGCTTGGGGGACAGGGTTGGCTACACCTTC
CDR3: CASSLGDRVGYTF

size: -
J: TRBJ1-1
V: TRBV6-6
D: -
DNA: TGTGCCAGCAGCACAGGAGGCCTAGTGAACACTGAAGCTTTCTTT
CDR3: CASSTGGLVNTEAFF

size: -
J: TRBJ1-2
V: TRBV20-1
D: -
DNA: TGCAGTGCAACCCCTAACTATGGCTACACCTTC
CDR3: CSATPNYGYTF

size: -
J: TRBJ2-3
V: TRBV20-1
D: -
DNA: TGCAGTGCTAGAGCCCTAGATACGCAGTATTTT
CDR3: CSARALDTQYF

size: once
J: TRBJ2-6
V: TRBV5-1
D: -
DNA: TGCGCCAGCAGCCCTTACCTTATTAGACAGTCCTCTGGGGCCAACGTCCTGACTTTC
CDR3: CASSPYLIRQSSGANVLTF

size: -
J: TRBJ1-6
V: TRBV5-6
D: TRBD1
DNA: TGTGCCAGCAGAATACTCAGGGGGCCCCTCCACTTT
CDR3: CASRILRGPLHF

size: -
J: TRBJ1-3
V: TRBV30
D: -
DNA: TGTGCCTGGGCGATGTACTCTGGAAACACCATATATTTT
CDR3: CAWAMYSGNTIYF

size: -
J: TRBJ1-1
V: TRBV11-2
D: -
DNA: TGTGCCAGCAGCTTACAGGTTTCGGGTTCCGACAGGTCGAACACTGAAGCTTTCTTT
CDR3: CASSLQVSGSDRSNTEAFF

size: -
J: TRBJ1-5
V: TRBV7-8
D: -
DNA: TGTGCCAGCAGCTTAGCCAGGGTGGAGAATCAGCCCCAGCATTTT
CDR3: CASSLARVENQPQHF

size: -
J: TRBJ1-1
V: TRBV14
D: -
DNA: TGTGCCAGCAGCCAAGTCCGGGACTATAACACTGAAGCTTTCTTT
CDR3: CASSQVRDYNTEAFF

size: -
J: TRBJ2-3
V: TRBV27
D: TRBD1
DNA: TGTGCCAGCAGTGTCCGACAGGGGGTCCGCACAGATACGCAGTATTTT
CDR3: CASSVRQGVRTDTQYF

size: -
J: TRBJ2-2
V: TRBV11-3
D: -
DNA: TGTGCCAGCAGCTTAGTCGCCACCGGGGAGCTGTTTTTT
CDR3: CASSLVATGELFF

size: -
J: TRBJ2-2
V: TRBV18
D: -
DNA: TGTGCCAGCTACACGGACGTGAACACCGGGGAGCTGTTTTTT
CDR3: CASYTDVNTGELFF

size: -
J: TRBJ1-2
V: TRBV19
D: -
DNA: TGTGCCAGTAGTGTGAACGGATGGAACTATGGCTACACCTTC
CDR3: CASSVNGWNYGYTF

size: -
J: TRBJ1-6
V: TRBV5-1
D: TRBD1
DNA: TGCGCCAGCAGCTTGGACCTAGACAGGGGGTCGTCACCCCTCCACTTT
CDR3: CASSLDLDRGSSPLHF

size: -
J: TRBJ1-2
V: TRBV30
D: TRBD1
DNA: TGTGCCTGGAGCCGGGACAGGGGGCCGGGTGGCTACACCTTC
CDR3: CAWSRDRGPGGYTF

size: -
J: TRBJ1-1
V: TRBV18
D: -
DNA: TGTGCCAGCTCACCGTCCCAGCTGGGGAACACTGAAGCTTTCTTT
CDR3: CASSPSQLGNTEAFF

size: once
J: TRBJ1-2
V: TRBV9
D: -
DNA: TGTGCCAGCAGCGCAAACCCTTTGGTCGGTGGCTACACCTTC
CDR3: CASSANPLVGGYTF

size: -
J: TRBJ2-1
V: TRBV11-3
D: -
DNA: TGTGCCAGCAGCCCAAGTGGGGCCAACGGTGACAATGAGCAGTTCTTC
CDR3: CASSPSGANGDNEQFF

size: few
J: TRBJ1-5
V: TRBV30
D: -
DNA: TGTGCCTGGAGTGTGGGCGGGGAGCAGCCCCAGCATTTT
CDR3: CAWSVGGEQPQHF

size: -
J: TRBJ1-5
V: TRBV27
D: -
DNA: TGTGCCAGCAGTTACGAGGGACGCCAGCCCCAGCATTTT
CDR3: CASSYEGRQPQHF

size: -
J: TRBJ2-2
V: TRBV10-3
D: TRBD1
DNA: TGTGCCATAACGGTCGGACAGGACGCGACCGGGGAGCTGTTTTTT
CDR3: CAITVGQDATGELFF

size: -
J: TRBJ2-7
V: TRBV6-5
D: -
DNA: TGTGCCAGCAGTTACTCCAGCTCCTACGAGCAGTACTTC
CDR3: CASSYSSSYEQYF

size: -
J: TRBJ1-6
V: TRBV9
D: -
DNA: TGTGCCAGCAGCTCCCAACGGGCAGCGGCCACAACAAATAATTCACCCCTCCACTTT
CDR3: CASSSQRAAATTNNSPLHF

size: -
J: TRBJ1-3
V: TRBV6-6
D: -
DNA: TGTGCCAGCAGTTACCATGATCGGGGGTATGGAAACACCATATATTTT
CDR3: CASSYHDRGYGNTIYF

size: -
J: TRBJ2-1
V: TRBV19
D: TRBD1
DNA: TGTGCCAGTAGTATCCTGACAGGGTCAGCATATGGGCAGTTCTTC
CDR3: CASSILTGSAYGQFF

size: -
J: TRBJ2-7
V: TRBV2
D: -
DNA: TGTGCCAGCACGGCAGGCCCCTACGAGCAGTACTTC
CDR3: CASTAGPYEQYF

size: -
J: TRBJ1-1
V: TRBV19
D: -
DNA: TGTGCCAGTAGTGCAGACAGCTCGAACACTGAAGCTTTCTTT
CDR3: CASSADSSNTEAFF

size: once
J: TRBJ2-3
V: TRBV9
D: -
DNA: TGTGCCAGCAGCTCCAGGACACCGACAGATACGCAGTATTTT
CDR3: CASSSRTPTDTQYF

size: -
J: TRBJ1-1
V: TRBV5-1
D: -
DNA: TGCGCCAGCAGCTTGGACGGAAGCAGAATCACTGAAGCTTTCTTT
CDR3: CASSLDGSRITEAFF

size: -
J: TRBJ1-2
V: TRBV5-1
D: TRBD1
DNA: TGCGCCAGCAGCTTGAACCCGGACAGGGTCTCGTATGGCTACACCTTC
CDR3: CASSLNPDRVSYGYTF